This T cell receptor (beta chain) was observed in a study of liver allograft versus peripheral blood T cells (TCRdb year 2020). The study in broad terms: The study compared T cell receptor repertoires found within transplanted livers against repertoires in the peripheral blood of liver transplant recipients.

The paper as a whole reports these results and caveats: T cell receptor repertoires inside liver allografts were reported to be different from the repertoires detected in peripheral blood.

The sample was run on an Illumina MiSeq. TCRdb redid the processing of the public reads, applying fastp at Q25 and MiXCR, and retained in-frame beta chains. A single entry per CDR3 protein holds the most common genes and DNA from its merged rows. Present in this sample are around 17,000 distinct CDR3 sequences, 22% of which were seen just once. The top ten clonotypes cover approximately 11% of the sample. Inclusive of the bounding cysteine and phenylalanine, the CDR3 is 18 residues long. The retained sequence is limited to the CDR3, 54 bases, with the frame set at the first base. The germline V gene encodes CDR1 MNHEY and CDR2 SVGAGI. Trimming takes 2 bases off V and 4 bases off J; junction bases not matched to a gene: 8. This clonotype is medium-sized (0.01 to 0.1%). The target of this receptor is not known. The record has no base qualities; no much larger clone is one base away.

The receptor's source is a human patient who had a liver transplant. It is possible that, after a transplant, some T cells come from the graft donor. The sequence links TRBV6-5 to TRBJ2-1; TRBD2 agrees with 13 junctional bases. The DNA is as follows: TGTGCCAGCAGTTACGCACTAGCGGGAGGGCTGACGTACAATGAGCAGTTCTTC. It encodes CASSYALAGGLTYNEQFF.